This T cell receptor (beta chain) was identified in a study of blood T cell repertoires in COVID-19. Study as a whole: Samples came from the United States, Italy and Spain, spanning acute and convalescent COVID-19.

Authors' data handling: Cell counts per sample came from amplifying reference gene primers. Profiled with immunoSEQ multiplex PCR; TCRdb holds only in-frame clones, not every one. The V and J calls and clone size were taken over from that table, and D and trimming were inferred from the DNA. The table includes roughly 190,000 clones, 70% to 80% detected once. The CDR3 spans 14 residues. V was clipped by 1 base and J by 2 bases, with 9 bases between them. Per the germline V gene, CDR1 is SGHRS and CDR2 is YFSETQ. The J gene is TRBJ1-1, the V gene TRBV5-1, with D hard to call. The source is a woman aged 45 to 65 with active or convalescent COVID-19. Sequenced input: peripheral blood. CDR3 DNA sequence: TGCGCCAGCAGCTTGAACATAATTAACACTGAAGCTTTCTTT. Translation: CASSLNIINTEAFF.